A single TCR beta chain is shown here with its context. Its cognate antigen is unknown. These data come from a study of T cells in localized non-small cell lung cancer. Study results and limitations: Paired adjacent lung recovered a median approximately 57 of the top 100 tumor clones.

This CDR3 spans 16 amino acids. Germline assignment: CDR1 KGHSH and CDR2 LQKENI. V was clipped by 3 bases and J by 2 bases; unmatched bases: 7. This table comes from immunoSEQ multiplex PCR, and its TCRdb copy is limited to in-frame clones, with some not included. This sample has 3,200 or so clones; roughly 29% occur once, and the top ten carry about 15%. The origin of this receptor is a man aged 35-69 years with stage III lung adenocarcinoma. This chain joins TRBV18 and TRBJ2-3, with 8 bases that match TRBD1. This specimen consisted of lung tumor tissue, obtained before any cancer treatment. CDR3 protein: CASSPPNRGATDTQYF. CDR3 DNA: TGTGCCAGCTCACCTCCTAACAGGGGGGCCACAGATACGCAGTATTTT.